This T cell receptor (beta chain) was captured in a study of radiation and T cells in renal cell carcinoma (dated by TCRdb to the early 2020s). Study-wide context: The samples were drawn from a clinical trial, where primary renal cell carcinomas were treated with 15 Gy of stereotactic body radiation therapy and then removed by nephrectomy 4 weeks afterward. Across all 50 or so samples, several million unique CDR3 nucleotide sequences encoding 2,658,974 unique CDR3 amino acid sequences were identified. In total, 50 to 55 samples underwent TCR beta sequencing: approximately 26 tumors plus 27 peripheral blood samples. Study-wide conclusions, independent of this receptor: Dynamics of the blood repertoire were not tracked past 4 weeks after treatment. Because pretreatment tumor biopsies were not available, the study could not determine whether clonotypes were already present within the tumor at baseline. In blood, the top tumor clonotypes increased from baseline to 2 weeks after radiation and then shrank by 4 weeks, which suggests a temporary expansion of tumor-resident clones. Because the trial had a single-armed design, the trial could not examine how radiation dose or scheduling affected the TCR repertoire.

The CDR3 numbers 16 residues from cysteine through phenylalanine. Here the CDR3 DNA is all that survives: 48 bases in frame from base 1. The V and J ends are trimmed by 6 bases and 0 bases, leaving 17 bases between them. CDR1 LNHDA and CDR2 SQIVND are derived from the germline V gene (reference sequence). In regard to this clone: Its specific antigen is unknown. Base qualities were left out, and no much larger clone turns up one base away.

Following the manufacturer's recommendations, the immunoSEQ kit was used to generate TCR beta libraries from genomic DNA. To prepare libraries, a first multiplex PCR with proprietary primers was run, followed by a second PCR that added unique barcodes, and a bead cleanup was done after each round. Each sample batch included a kit-provided positive control reaction and a negative control reaction. The final libraries were assessed on an Agilent 4200 TapeStation D1000 ScreenTape, pooled by volume, and quantified by qPCR. Sequencing ran on an Illumina NextSeq500 with a MidOutput 150-cycle cartridge, using 156 Read1 and 15 Index1 cycles with kit custom primers. The pooled library was loaded at about 1 pM, and about 21% PhiX control was spiked in. The published analysis was carried out like this. The vendor-processed data were analyzed in R, and a clonotype was defined as all T cells that share the same CDR3 nucleotide sequence. For clone abundance analyses, frequencies were normalized to the 10,000 most abundant clones in each sample. Public T cell clones, which averaged fewer than five per sample, were removed prior to analysis. An abundance difference of at least 32-fold between compartments was the criterion for calling clonotypes tumor-enriched or baseline blood-enriched. Clonotypes expanded or contracted between blood time points were identified with a beta-binomial differential abundance model. Tumor-blood repertoire similarity was measured with the Baroni-Urbani and Buser coefficient, and groups were compared using two-tailed Wilcoxon tests in R. The table comes from immuneACCESS by way of TCRdb, which keeps in-frame sequences with V and J called. Part of the clones is missing from these tables; in studies checked, under half for an unresolved V gene and the rest for unknown reasons. V and J calls and clone size come straight from that table; D and trimming were deduced from the DNA. Counted in this sample were some 150,000 clones; around nine tenths of them appeared once. About 12% of the sample lies in the top ten.

What this sample's time point label stands for: baseline pretreatment blood. In light of the paper, this sample's treatment or condition label describes: 15 Gy SBRT to primary tumor, nephrectomy 4 weeks later. Serial peripheral blood from radiation-treated patients was sampled at baseline, 2 weeks and 4 weeks after SBRT to track tumor-enriched clonotypes. Every patient had renal cell carcinoma of clear cell pathology. The QIAamp DNA Blood Mini Kit (Qiagen) was used to prepare genomic DNA for TCR sequencing. Samples were included in the analyses only if all quality control checks were passed. The sample consisted of blood, taken from a patient whose treatment included radiotherapy and nephrectomy. This clonotype was sampled from a woman aged 50 to 65 with renal cell carcinoma. The chain was built from TRBV19 and TRBJ1-1, with the D gene too uncertain to name. The nucleotides are TGTGCCAGTAGAGCATCCTACGTGTCCATGAACACTGAAGCTTTCTTT. It is translated as CASRASYVSMNTEAFF.